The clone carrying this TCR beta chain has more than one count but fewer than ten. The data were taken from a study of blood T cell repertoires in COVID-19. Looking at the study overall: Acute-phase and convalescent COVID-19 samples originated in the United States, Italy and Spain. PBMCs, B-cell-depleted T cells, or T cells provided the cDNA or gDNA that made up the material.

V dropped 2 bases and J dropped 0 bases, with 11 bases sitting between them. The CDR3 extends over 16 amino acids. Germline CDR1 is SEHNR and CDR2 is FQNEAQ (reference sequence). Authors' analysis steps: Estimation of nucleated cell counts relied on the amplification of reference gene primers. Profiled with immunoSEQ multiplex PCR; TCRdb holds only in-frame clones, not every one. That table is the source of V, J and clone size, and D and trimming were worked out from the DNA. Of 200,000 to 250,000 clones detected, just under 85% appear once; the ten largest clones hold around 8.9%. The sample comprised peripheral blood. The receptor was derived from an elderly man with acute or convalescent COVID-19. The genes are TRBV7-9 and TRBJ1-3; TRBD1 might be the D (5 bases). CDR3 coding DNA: TGTGCCAGCAGCTTATCCGGGACTGGCTCTGGAAACACCATATATTTT. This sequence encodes CASSLSGTGSGNTIYF.